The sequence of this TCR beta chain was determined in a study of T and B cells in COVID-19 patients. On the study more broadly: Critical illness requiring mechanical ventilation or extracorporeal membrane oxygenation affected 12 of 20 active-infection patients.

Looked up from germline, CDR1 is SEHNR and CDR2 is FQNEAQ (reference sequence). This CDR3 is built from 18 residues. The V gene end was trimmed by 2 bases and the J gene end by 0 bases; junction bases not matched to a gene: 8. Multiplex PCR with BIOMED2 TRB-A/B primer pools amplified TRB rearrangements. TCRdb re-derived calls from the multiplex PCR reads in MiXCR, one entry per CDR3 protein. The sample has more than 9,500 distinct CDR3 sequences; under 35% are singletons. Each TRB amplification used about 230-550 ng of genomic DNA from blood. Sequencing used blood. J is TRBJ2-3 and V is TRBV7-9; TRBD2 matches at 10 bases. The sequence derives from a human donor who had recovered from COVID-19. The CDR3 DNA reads TGTGCCAGCAGCTTACCCCGGACTAGCGGATTTAGCACAGATACGCAGTATTTT. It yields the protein CASSLPRTSGFSTDTQYF.